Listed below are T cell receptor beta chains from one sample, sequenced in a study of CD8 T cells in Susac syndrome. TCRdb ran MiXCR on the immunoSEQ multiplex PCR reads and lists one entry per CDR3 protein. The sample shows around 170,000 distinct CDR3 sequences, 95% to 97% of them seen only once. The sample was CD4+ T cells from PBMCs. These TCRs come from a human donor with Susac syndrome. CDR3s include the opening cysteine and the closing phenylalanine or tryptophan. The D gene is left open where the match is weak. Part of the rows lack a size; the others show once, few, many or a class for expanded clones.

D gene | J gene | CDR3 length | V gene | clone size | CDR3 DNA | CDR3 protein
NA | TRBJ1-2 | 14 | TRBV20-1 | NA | TGCAGTGCTAGTCTCGCGTGGCGACTATATGGCTACACCTTC | CSASLAWRLYGYTF
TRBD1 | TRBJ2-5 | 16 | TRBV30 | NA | TGTGCCTGGAGTGCAAACCTACAGGGGCCCGGGGTGACCCAGTACTTC | CAWSANLQGPGVTQYF
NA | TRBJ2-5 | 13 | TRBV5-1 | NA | TGCGCCAGCAGCGGTACCGGGTTCGAGACCCAGTACTTC | CASSGTGFETQYF
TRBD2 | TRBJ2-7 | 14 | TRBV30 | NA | TGTGCCTGGGGGGGGACTAGCGGGTACTACGAGCAGTACTTC | CAWGGTSGYYEQYF
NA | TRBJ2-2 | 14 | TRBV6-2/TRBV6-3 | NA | TGTGCCAGCAAGCGTAACATGAACACCGGGGAGCTGTTTTTT | CASKRNMNTGELFF
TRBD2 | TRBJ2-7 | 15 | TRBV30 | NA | TGTGCCTGGAGTCAAACGGTCGGGGGAGGGAGAGAGCAGTACTTC | CAWSQTVGGGREQYF
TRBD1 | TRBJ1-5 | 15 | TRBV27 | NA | TGTGCCAGCAGTGCCGGGACAGGGAGCAATCAGCCCCAGCATTTT | CASSAGTGSNQPQHF
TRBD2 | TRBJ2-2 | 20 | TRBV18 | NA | TGTGCCAGCTCACCACTGACTCCCACCGGGACTAGTGAGGGTCCCGGGGAGCTGTTTTTT | CASSPLTPTGTSEGPGELFF
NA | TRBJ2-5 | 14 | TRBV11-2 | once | TGTGCCAGCAGCTTAGGTCGGGAGCTGAAGACCCAGTACTTC | CASSLGRELKTQYF
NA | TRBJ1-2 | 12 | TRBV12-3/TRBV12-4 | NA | TGTGCCAGCAGTTTAGAGTTCTATGGCTACACCTTC | CASSLEFYGYTF
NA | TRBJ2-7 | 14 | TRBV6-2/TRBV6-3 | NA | TGTGCCAGCAGTTACATGGGGGACGACTACGAGCAGTACTTC | CASSYMGDDYEQYF
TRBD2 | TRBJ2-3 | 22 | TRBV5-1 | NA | TGCGCCAGCGGCCCTCTGCTCTCAGCGGGAGGAAGAAATCTGGGGTCGGCAGATACGCAGTATTTT | CASGPLLSAGGRNLGSADTQYF
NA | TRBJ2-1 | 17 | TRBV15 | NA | TGTGCCACCAGCACCTCCCCGGAGGGGGAGGCCTACAATGAGCAGTTCTTC | CATSTSPEGEAYNEQFF
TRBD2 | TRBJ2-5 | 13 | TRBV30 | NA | TGTGCCTGGAGTGTACGGGGGGGAGAGACCCAGTACTTC | CAWSVRGGETQYF
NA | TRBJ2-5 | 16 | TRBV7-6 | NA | TGTGCCAGCAGCTTATCGGAGGGGGCGAATGAAGAGACCCAGTACTTC | CASSLSEGANEETQYF
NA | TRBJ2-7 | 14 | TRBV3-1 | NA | TGTGCCAGCAGCCAAGATCGGACATTCTACGAGCAGTACTTC | CASSQDRTFYEQYF
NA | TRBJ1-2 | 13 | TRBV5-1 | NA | TGCGCCAGCAGCTTGGTATCGGGGCCTGGCTACACCTTC | CASSLVSGPGYTF
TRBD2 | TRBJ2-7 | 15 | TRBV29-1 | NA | TGCAGCGTTGAACTCGATAGCGGGCCGTCCTACGAGCAGTACTTC | CSVELDSGPSYEQYF
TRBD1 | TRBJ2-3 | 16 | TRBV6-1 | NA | TGTGCCAGCAGATCCCGGCGGGACAGGGCTCCAGATACGCAGTATTTT | CASRSRRDRAPDTQYF
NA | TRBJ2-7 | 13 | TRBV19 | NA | TGTGCCAGTAGTATATTTCCGGGGAGGGAGCAGTACTTC | CASSIFPGREQYF
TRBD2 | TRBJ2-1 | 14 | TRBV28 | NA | TGTGCCAGCAGTTTTAGCGGGAGCCACAATGAGCAGTTCTTC | CASSFSGSHNEQFF
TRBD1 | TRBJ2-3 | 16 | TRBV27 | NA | TGTGCCAGCAGTCTCCGGACAGGCAGAAGGACAGATACGCAGTATTTT | CASSLRTGRRTDTQYF
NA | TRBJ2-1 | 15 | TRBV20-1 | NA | TGCAGTGCTAGAGTAAATGGGCCTTCGGGCAATGAGCAGTTCTTC | CSARVNGPSGNEQFF
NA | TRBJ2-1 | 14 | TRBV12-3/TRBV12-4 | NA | TGTGCCAGCAGTTTAGGGGGTCCTCTCAATGAGCAGTTCTTC | CASSLGGPLNEQFF
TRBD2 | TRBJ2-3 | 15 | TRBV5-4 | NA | TGTGCCAGCAGGGCAACTAGCGGGGGGTCAGATACGCAGTATTTT | CASRATSGGSDTQYF
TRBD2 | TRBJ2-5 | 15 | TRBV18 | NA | TGTGCCAGCTCACCTAGCGGGAGGACAGGAGAGACCCAGTACTTC | CASSPSGRTGETQYF